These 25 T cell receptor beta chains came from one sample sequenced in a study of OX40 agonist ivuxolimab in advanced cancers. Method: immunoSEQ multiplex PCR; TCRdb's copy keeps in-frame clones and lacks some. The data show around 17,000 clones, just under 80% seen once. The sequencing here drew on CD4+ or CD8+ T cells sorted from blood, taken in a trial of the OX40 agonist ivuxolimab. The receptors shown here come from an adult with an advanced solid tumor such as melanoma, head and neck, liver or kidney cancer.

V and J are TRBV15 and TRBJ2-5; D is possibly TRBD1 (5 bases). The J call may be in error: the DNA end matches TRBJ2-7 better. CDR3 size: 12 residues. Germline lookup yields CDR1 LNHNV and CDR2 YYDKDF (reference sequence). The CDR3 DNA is TGTGCCACCAGCAGAGGTCAGGGCGAGCAGTACTTC. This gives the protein CATSRGQGEQYF.

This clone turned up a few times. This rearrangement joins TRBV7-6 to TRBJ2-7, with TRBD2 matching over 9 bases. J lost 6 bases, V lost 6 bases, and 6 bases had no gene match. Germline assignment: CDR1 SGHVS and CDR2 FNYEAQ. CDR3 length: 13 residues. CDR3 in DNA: TGTGCCAGCAGTCGAAGTAGCGGGAGCGAGCAGTACTTC. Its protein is CASSRSSGSEQYF.

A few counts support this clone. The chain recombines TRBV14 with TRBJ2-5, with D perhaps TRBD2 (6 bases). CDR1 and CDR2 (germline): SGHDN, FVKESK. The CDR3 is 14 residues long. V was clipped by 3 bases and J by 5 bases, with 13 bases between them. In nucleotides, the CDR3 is TGTGCCAGCAGCCATCAGACTAGTTTGGAGACCCAGTACTTC. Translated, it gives CASSHQTSLETQYF.

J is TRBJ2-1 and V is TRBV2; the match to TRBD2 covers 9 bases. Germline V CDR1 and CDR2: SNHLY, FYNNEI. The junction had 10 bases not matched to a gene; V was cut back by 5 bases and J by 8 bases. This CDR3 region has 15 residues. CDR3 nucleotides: TGTGCCAGCAGTCCCGGGACTAGCCCCGTTGATGAGCAGTTCTTC. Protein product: CASSPGTSPVDEQFF. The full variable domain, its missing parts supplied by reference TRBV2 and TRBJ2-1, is EPEVTQTPSHQVTQMGQEVILRCVPISNHLYFYWYRQILGQKVEFLVSFYNNEISEKSEIFDDQFSVERPDGSNFTLKIRSTKLEDSAMYFCASSPGTSPVDEQFFGPGTRLTVL.

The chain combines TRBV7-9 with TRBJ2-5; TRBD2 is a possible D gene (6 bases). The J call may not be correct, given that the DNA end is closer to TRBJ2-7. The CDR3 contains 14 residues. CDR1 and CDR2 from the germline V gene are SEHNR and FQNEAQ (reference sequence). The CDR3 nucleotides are TGTGCCAGCAGCTTAGCGGGAGGCTCCTACGAGCAGTACTTC. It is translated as CASSLAGGSYEQYF.

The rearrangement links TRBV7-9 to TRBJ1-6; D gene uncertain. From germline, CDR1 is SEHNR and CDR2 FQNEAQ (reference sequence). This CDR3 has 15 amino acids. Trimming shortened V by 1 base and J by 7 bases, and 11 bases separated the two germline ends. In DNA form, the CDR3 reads TGTGCCAGCAGCTTAGGATTCGGCAGCAATTCACCCCTCCACTTT. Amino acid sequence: CASSLGFGSNSPLHF.

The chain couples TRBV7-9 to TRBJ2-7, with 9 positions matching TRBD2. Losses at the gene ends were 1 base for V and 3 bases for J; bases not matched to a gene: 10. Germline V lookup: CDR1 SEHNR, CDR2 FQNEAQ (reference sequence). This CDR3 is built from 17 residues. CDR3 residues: CASSLGLAELTNYEQYF. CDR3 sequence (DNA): TGTGCCAGCAGCTTAGGACTAGCGGAGTTAACTAACTACGAGCAGTACTTC. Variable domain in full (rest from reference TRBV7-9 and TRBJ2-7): DTGVSQNPRHKITKRGQNVTFRCDPISEHNRLYWYRQTLGQGPEFLTYFQNEAQLEKSRLLSDRFSAERPKGSFSTLEIQRTEQGDSAMYLCASSLGLAELTNYEQYFGPGTRLTVT.

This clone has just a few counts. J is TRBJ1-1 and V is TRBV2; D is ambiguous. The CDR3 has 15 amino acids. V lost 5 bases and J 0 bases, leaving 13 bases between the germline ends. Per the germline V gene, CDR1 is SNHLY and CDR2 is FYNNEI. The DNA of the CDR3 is TGTGCCAGCAGTCCCTGGAGACAATTGAACACTGAAGCTTTCTTT. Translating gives CASSPWRQLNTEAFF.

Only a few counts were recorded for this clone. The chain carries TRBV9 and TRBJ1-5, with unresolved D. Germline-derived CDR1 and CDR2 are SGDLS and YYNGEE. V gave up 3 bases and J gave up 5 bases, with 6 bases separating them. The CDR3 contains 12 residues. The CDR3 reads CASSAGDQPQHF. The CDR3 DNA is TGTGCCAGCAGCGCCGGAGATCAGCCCCAGCATTTT. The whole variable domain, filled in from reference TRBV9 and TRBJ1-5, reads DSGVTQTPKHLITATGQRVTLRCSPRSGDLSVYWYQQSLDQGLQFLIQYYNGEERAKGNILERFSAQQFPDLHSELNLSSLELGDSALYFCASSAGDQPQHFGDGTRLSIL.

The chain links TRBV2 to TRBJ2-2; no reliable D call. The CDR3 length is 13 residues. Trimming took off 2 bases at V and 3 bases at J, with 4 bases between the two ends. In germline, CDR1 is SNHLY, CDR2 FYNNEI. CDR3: CASSERYTGELFF. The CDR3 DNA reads TGTGCCAGCAGTGAAAGGTACACCGGGGAGCTGTTTTTT.

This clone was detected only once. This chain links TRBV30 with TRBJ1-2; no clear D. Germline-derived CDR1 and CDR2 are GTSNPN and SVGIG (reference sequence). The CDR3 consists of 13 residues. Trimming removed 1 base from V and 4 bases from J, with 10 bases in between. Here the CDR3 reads CAWSGSEPYGYTF. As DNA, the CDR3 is TGTGCCTGGAGTGGGTCGGAACCCTATGGCTACACCTTC.

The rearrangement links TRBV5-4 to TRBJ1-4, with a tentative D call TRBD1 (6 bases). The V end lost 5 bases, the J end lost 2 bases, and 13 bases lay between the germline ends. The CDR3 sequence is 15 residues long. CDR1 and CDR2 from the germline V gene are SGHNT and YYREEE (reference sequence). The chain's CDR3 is CASSFQGITNEKLFF. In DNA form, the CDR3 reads TGTGCCAGCAGTTTTCAGGGGATCACTAATGAAAAACTGTTTTTT.

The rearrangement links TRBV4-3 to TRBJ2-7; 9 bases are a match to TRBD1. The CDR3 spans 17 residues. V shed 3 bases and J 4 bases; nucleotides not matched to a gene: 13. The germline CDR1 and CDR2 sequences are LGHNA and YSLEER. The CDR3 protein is CASSQDYWGQGSYEQYF. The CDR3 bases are TGCGCCAGCAGCCAGGACTACTGGGGACAGGGCAGTTACGAGCAGTACTTC.

In DNA, the CDR3 is TGTGCCAGCAGCTTAAGTTGGAACACTGAAGCTTTCTTT. As protein: CASSLSWNTEAFF. The chain joins TRBV14 to TRBJ1-1; D gene unclear. V lost 5 bases and J 1 base, leaving 8 bases between the germline ends. The CDR3 extends over 13 amino acids. In germline, CDR1 is SGHDN, CDR2 FVKESK.

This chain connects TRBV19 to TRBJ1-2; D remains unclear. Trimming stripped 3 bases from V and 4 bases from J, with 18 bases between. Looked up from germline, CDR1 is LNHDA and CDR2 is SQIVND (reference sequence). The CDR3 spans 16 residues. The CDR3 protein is CASSIPYSDISYGYTF. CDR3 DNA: TGTGCCAGTAGTATCCCATATTCCGACATCAGCTATGGCTACACCTTC.

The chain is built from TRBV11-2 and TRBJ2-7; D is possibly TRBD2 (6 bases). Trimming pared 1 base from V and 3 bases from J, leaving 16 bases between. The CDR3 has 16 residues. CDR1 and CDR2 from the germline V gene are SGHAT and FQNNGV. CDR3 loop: CASSLVGAGRVYEQYF. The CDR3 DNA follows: TGTGCCAGCAGCTTAGTAGGGGCGGGAAGGGTCTACGAGCAGTACTTC. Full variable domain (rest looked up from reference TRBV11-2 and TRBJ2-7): EAGVAQSPRYKIIEKRQSVAFWCNPISGHATLYWYQQILGQGPKLLIQFQNNGVVDDSQLPKDRFSAERLKGVDSTLKIQPAKLEDSAVYLCASSLVGAGRVYEQYFGPGTRLTVT.

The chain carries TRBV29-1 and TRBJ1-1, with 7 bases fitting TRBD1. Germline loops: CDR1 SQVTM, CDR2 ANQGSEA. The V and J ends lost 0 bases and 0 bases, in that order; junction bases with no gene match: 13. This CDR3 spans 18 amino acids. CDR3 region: CSVEDLPLTGQMNTEAFF. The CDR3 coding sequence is TGCAGCGTTGAAGACCTCCCCTTGACAGGGCAGATGAACACTGAAGCTTTCTTT.

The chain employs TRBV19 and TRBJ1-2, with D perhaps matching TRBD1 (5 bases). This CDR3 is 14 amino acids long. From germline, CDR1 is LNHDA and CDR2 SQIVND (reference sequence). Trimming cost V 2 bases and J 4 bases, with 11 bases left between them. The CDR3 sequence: CASSIKDKLYGYTF. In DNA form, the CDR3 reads TGTGCCAGTAGTATAAAGGACAAACTCTATGGCTACACCTTC.

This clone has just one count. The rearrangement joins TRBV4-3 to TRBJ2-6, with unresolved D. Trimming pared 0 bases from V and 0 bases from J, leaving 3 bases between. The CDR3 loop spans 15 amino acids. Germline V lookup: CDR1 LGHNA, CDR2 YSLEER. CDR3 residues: CASSQESSGANVLTF. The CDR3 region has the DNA TGCGCCAGCAGCCAAGAGAGCTCTGGGGCCAACGTCCTGACTTTC.

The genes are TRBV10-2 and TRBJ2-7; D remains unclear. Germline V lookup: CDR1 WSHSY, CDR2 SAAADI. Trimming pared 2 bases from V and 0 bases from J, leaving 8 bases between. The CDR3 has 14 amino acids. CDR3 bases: TGCGCCAGCAGTGAGGAGGCAGCCTCCTACGAGCAGTACTTC. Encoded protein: CASSEEAASYEQYF.

CDR3 coding DNA: TGTGCCAGCAGTGATTGGAATGAGCAGTTCTTC. This gives the protein CASSDWNEQFF. This rearrangement joins TRBV2 to TRBJ2-1; D remains ambiguous. This CDR3 region has 11 residues. Trimming cost V 3 bases and J 7 bases, with 4 bases left between them. CDR1 SNHLY and CDR2 FYNNEI come from the germline V gene.

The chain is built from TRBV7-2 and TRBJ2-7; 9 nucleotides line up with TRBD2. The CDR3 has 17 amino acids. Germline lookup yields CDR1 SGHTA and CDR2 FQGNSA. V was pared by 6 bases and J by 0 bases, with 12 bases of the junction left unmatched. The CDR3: CASSGGGRAGFSYEQYF. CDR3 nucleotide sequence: TGTGCCAGCAGTGGGGGCGGGAGGGCTGGTTTCTCCTACGAGCAGTACTTC. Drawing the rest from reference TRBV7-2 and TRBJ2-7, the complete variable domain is GAGVSQSPSNKVTEKGKDVELRCDPISGHTALYWYRQSLGQGLEFLIYFQGNSAPDKSGLPSDRFSAERTGGSVSTLTIQRTQQEDSAVYLCASSGGGRAGFSYEQYFGPGTRLTVT.

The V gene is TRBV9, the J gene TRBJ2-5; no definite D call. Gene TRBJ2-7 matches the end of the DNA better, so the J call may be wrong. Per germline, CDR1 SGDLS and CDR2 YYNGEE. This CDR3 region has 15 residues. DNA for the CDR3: TGTGCCAGCAGCGTAGATCCCAGCCCACTCTACGAGCAGTACTTC. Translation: CASSVDPSPLYEQYF.

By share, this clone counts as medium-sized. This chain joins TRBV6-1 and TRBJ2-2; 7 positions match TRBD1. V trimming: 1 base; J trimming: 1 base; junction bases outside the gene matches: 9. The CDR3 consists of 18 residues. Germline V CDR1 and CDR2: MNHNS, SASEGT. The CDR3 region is CASSEEGAGLMNTGELFF. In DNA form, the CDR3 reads TGTGCCAGCAGTGAAGAGGGGGCAGGACTGATGAACACCGGGGAGCTGTTTTTT.

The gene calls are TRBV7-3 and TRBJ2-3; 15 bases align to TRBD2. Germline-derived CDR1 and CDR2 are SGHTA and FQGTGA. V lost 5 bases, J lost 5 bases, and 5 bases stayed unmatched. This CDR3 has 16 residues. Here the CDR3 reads CASSPWTSGGVDTQYF. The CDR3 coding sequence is TGTGCCAGCAGCCCATGGACTAGCGGGGGGGTAGATACGCAGTATTTT.